These T cell receptor beta chains were read from a single sample in a study of T cell changes during pregnancy in multiple sclerosis. Measured with immunoSEQ multiplex PCR; TCRdb has only the in-frame clones, and not every one. Here the sample spans 85,000 to 130,000 clones, over 85% being singletons. Here the sequenced sample was peripheral blood, taken in the second trimester of pregnancy. The receptor source for this set is a female donor with multiple sclerosis, enrolled in a pregnancy study. Both conserved end residues are part of each CDR3. The D gene is left open where the match is weak. Some rows have no size entry. The others give once, few or many, or a class for an expanded clone.

. | . | TRBJ2-1 | TRBV14 | TGTGCCAGCAGCCAAGTCCGGTCCGGGGTGGAGTTCTTC | CASSQVRSGVEFF
. | . | TRBJ1-5 | TRBV10-1 | TGCGCCAGCAGTGAGATCCTCGGGCCCCAGCATTTT | CASSEILGPQHF
. | few | TRBJ1-1 | TRBV10-3 | TGTGCCACCCGAGTGGGGGGTTCCACTGAAGCTTTCTTT | CATRVGGSTEAFF
TRBD1 | . | TRBJ2-7 | TRBV28 | TGTGCCAGCAGTTCGACAGGGGTAGCGTTCCCCTACGAGCAGTACTTC | CASSSTGVAFPYEQYF
. | . | TRBJ2-7 | TRBV7-2 | TGTGCCAGCAGCGTCGCTAGCGCCTACGAGCAGTACTTC | CASSVASAYEQYF
TRBD2 | . | TRBJ2-1 | TRBV19 | TGTGCCAGTAGTCCTCGGGGGCTAGCGGGAGAGGAGGAGCAGTTCTTC | CASSPRGLAGEEEQFF
TRBD1 | . | TRBJ1-1 | TRBV6-4 | TGTGCCAGCAGTGACTCTGGCAGGGACAGTGAAGCTTTCTTT | CASSDSGRDSEAFF
. | . | TRBJ1-1 | TRBV6-6 | TGTGCCAGCGGAATGACAGGAGTGATGAACACTGAAGCTTTCTTT | CASGMTGVMNTEAFF
TRBD2 | . | TRBJ2-7 | TRBV29-1 | TGCAGCGTTGCCAATGCCTTTAGCGGGGGGGCCTCGGTTTGGTCCTACGAGCAGTACTTC | CSVANAFSGGASVWSYEQYF
. | . | TRBJ1-5 | TRBV6-5 | TGTGCCAGCAGTCTGACAGGCGACTATCAGCCCCAGCATTTT | CASSLTGDYQPQHF
. | . | TRBJ2-2 | TRBV5-1 | TGCGCCAGCAGCTTGTCAGGGCTAACCGGGGAGCTGTTTTTT | CASSLSGLTGELFF
. | . | TRBJ1-2 | TRBV28 | TGTGCCAGCAGCGGACCGGGAACTAACTATGGCTACACCTTC | CASSGPGTNYGYTF
. | . | TRBJ2-7 | TRBV19 | TGTGCCAGTAGTATCGGGAGTTCCTACGAGCAGTACTTC | CASSIGSSYEQYF
TRBD1 | . | TRBJ2-7 | TRBV9 | TGTGCCAGCAGCTTGGGACAGGGAGTGGACGAGCAGTACTTC | CASSLGQGVDEQYF
. | . | TRBJ1-6 | TRBV20-1 | TGCAGGAATTGGGGCTCACCCCTCCACTTT | CRNWGSPLHF
TRBD1 | . | TRBJ2-7 | TRBV6-1 | TGTGCCAGCAGTGGCCTGGACAGGGGACGTTTCTACGAGCAGTACTTC | CASSGLDRGRFYEQYF
. | . | TRBJ1-5 | TRBV19 | TGTGCCAGTAGTACGGGACTCAATAGCAATCAGCCCCAGCATTTT | CASSTGLNSNQPQHF
. | . | TRBJ1-1 | TRBV5-6 | TGTGCCAGCAGCCCTCGTTTACCCTATCCCGTGGGAGTGACTTTCTTT | CASSPRLPYPVGVTFF
. | . | TRBJ1-4 | TRBV30 | TGTGCCTGGAGTGTACAAACAGGGTATGAAAAACTGTTTTTT | CAWSVQTGYEKLFF
. | . | TRBJ2-2 | TRBV2 | TGTGCCAGCAGTGAACGGGTGAACACCGGGGAGCTGTTTTTT | CASSERVNTGELFF
TRBD1 | . | TRBJ1-6 | TRBV5-1 | TGCGCCAGCAGCTCACAGGGGGGAAGGGACAATTCACCCCTCCACTTT | CASSSQGGRDNSPLHF
. | . | TRBJ1-1 | TRBV5-1 | TGCGCCAGCAGCTTCGGAGGGAATGCTGAAGCTTTCTTT | CASSFGGNAEAFF